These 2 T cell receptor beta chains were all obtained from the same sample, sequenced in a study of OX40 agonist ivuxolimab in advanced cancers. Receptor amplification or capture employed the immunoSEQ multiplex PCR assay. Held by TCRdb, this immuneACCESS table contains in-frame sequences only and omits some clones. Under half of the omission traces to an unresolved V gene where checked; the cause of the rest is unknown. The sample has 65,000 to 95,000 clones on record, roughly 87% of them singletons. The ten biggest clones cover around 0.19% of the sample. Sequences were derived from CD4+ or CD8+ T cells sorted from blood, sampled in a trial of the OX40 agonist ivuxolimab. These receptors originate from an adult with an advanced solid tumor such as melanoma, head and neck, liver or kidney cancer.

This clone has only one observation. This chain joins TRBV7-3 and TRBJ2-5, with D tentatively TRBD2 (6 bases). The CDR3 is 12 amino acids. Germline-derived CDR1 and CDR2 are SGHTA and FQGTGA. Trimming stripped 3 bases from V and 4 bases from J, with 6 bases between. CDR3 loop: CASSFGGETQYF. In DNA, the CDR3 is TGTGCCAGCAGCTTCGGGGGAGAGACCCAGTACTTC.

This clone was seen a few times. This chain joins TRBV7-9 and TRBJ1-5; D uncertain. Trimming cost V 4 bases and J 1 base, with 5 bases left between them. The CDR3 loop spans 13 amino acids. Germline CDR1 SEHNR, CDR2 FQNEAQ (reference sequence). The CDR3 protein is CASSYTSNQPQHF. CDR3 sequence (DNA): TGTGCCAGCAGCTACACCAGCAATCAGCCCCAGCATTTT. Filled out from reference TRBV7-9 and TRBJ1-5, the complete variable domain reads DTGVSQNPRHKITKRGQNVTFRCDPISEHNRLYWYRQTLGQGPEFLTYFQNEAQLEKSRLLSDRFSAERPKGSFSTLEIQRTEQGDSAMYLCASSYTSNQPQHFGDGTRLSIL.